This T cell receptor (beta chain) was captured by sequencing in a study of identical twins. The study, taken as a whole, reports: Cord blood's abundant beta clonotypes had fewer insertions, unlike memory repertoires.

Germline V gives CDR1 MNHEY, CDR2 SMNVEV (reference sequence). This CDR3 has 15 residues. J was trimmed by 3 bases and V by 5 bases; bases with no gene match: 7. This clonotype was seen at least ten times. Its cognate antigen is unknown. TCRdb processed the 5' RACE reads anew with MiXCR; each CDR3 protein has one entry. This table has 450,000 to 650,000 distinct CDR3 sequences, 9.6% appearing once. The sample also formed part of further work on yellow fever vaccine responses in identical twins.

V and J are TRBV27 and TRBJ2-7; 10 bases match TRBD2. Material for sequencing was PBMCs. The receptor was isolated from a woman in her late teens or twenties in good health. CDR3 amino acids: CASSPGTSEFYEQYF. The CDR3 nucleotides read TGTGCCAGCAGTCCGGGGACTAGCGAGTTCTACGAGCAGTACTTC.